The clone carrying this T cell receptor (beta chain) was seen once. CDR1 and CDR2 (germline): MNHEY, SVGAGI. This CDR3 comprises 14 residues. The V end was cut by 4 bases, the J end by 6 bases, with 12 bases between. This entry comes from a study of blood T cell repertoires in COVID-19. Residents of about 25 US areas, aged about 18 to 95 years, made up the participants. Self-reported history from a screening survey and questionnaire set each donor's cohort. What the recovered Cohort 3 donors had was two negative PCRs, clearance, or symptom resolution. Libraries were prepared by immunoSEQ multiplex PCR; TCRdb keeps only in-frame clonotypes and omits some of them. The repertoire consists of 250,000 to 400,000 clones, with over 75% occurring once and the leading ten covering about 5.2%.

Input material: PBMCs or T cells enriched from blood (not recorded which). This TCR was recovered from a woman aged 25 to 39 who had recovered from COVID-19. The genes are TRBV6-5 and TRBJ1-4; TRBD1 is a possible D gene (5 bases). The DNA for the CDR3 is TGTGCCAGCAGTTCAGGACCAGGGCATGAAAAACTGTTTTTT. Translated, it gives CASSSGPGHEKLFF.